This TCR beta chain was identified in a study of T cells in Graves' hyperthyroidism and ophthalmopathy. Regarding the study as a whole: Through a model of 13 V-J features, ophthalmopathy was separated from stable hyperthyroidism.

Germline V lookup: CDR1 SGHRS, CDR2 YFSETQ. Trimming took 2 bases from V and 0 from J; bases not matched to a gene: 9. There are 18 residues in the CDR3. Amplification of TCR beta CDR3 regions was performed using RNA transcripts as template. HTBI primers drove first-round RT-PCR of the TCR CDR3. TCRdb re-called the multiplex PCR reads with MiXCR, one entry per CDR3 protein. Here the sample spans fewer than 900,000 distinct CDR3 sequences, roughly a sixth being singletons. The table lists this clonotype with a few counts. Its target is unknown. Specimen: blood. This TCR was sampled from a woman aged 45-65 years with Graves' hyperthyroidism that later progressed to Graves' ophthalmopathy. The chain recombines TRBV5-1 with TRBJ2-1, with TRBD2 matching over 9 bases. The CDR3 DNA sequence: TGCGCCAGCAGCTTAAGAAGCGGGGGGATTAGCTCCTACAATGAGCAGTTCTTC. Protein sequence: CASSLRSGGISSYNEQFF.